The sequence of this TCR beta chain was determined in a study of T-cell reconstitution after alpha-beta-depleted transplantation in children. In its sample, this clonotype was seen a few times. The V end was cut by 5 bases, the J end by 4 bases, with 18 bases between. The CDR3 is 16 amino acids. Germline lookup yields CDR1 SGHVS and CDR2 FQNEAQ. As it was prepared, the TCRbeta library received unique molecular identifiers. TCRdb itself ran the PCR reads through MiXCR, one entry per CDR3 protein. The data show hundreds of thousands of distinct CDR3 sequences, roughly 17% seen once. The source of this sequence is a human donor who donated a stem cell graft to a child with acute myeloid leukemia. Sequencing was performed on PBMCs from the stem cell graft donor, taken from the stem cell graft. The chain couples TRBV7-8 to TRBJ1-5; D unclear. CDR3 sequence reads: CASSQSRARGNQPQHF. Written as DNA, the CDR3 is TGTGCCAGCAGCCAATCTAGGGCGCGGGGAAATCAGCCCCAGCATTTT.